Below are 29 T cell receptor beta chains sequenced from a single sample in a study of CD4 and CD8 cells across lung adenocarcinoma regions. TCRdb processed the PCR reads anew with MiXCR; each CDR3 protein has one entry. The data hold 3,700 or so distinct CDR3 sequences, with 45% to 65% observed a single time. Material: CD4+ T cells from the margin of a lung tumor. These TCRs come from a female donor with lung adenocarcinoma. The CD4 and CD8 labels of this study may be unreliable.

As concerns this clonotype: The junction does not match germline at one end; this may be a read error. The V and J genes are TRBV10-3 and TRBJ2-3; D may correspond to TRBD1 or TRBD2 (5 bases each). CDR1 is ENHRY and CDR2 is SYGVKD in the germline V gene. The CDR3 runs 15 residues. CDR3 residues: CVRVHQAGSTGTQYF. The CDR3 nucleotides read TGTGTCCGCGTGCACCAGGCTGGGAGCACAGGTACGCAGTATTTT.

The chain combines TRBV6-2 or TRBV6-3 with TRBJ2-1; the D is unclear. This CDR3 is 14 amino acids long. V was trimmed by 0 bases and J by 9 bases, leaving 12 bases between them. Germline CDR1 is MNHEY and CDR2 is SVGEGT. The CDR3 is CASSYSNPSAEQFF. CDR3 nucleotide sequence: TGTGCCAGCAGTTACTCGAACCCCAGCGCTGAGCAGTTCTTC.

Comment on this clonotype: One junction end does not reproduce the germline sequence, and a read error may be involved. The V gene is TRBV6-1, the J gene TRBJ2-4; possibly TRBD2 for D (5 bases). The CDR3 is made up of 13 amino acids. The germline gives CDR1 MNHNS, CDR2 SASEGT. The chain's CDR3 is CARGISARDMQYF. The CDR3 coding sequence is TGTGCCAGGGGGATTAGCGCGAGAGACATGCAGTACTTC.

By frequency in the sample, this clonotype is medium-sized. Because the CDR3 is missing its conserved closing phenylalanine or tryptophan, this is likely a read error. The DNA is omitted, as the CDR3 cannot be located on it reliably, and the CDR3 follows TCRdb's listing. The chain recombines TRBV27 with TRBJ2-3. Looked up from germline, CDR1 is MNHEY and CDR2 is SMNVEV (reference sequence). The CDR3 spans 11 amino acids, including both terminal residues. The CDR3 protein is CASILPWSQSR.

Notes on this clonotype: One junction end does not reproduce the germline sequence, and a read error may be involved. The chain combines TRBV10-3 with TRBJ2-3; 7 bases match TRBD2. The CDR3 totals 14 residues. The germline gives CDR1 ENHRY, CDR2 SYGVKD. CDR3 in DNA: TGTGCCGCGCGGGGAGGGAGTGGCCCAGATACGCAGTATTTC. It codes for CAARGGSGPDTQYF.

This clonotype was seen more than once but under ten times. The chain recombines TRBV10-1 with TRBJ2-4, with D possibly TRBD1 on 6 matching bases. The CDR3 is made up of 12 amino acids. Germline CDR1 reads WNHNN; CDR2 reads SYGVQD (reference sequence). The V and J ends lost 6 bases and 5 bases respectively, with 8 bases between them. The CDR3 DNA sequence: TGCGCCAGCAGGACAGGAGAAAACATTCAGTACTTC. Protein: CASRTGENIQYF.

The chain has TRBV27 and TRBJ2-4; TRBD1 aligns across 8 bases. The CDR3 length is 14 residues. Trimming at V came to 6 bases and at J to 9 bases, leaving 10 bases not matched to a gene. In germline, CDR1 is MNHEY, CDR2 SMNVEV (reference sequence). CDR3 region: CASSLSRGPSIQYF. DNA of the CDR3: TGTGCCAGCAGCCTTTCCAGGGGGCCTAGCATTCAGTACTTC.

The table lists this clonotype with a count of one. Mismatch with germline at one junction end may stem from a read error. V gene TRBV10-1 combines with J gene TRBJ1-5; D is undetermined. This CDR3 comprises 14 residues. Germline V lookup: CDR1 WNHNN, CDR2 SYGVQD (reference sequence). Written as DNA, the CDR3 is TGCGCCAACACGGACGAGTGGAGCAATCAGCCCCTGCATTTT. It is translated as CANTDEWSNQPLHF.

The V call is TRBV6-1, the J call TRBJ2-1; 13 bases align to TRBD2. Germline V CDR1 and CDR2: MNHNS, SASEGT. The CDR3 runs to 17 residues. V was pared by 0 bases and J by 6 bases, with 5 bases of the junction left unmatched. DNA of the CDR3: TGTGCCAGCAGTGAAGCGCTTCGACTAGCGGGAGGCAATGAGCAGTTCTTC. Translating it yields CASSEALRLAGGNEQFF.

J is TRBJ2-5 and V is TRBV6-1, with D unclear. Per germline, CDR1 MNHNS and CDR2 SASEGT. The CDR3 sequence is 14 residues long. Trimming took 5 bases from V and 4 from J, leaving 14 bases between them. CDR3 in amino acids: CASSLGLPPETQYF. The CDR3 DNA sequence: TGTGCCAGCAGTCTGGGCTTGCCTCCAGAGACCCAGTACTTC.

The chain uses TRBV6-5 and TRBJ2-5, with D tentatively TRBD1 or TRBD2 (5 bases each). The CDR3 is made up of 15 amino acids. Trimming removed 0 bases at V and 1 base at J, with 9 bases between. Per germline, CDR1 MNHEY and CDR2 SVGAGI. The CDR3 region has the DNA TGTGCCAGCAGTTACTCAAGAGGGACCCAAGAGACCCAGTACTTC. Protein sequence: CASSYSRGTQETQYF.

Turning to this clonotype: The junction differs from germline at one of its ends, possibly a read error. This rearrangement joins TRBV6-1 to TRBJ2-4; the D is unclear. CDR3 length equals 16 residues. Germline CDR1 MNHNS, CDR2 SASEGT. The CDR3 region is CASSESAQFSKDIQYF. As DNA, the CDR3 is TGTGCCAGCAGCGAATCGGCGCAGTTTAGCAAAGACATTCAGTACTTC.

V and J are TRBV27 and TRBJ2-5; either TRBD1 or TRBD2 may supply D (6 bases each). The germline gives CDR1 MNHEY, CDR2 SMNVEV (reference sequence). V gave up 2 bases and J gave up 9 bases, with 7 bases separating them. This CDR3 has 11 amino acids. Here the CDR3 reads CASSLRGAQYF. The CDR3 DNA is TGTGCCAGCAGTTTAAGGGGGGCCCAGTACTTC.

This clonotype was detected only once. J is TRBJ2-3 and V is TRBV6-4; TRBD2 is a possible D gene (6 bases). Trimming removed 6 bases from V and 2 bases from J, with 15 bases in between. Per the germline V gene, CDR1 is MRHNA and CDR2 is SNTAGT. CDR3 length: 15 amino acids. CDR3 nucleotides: TGTGCCAGCAGCGCGACTAGGACTGACACAGATACGCAGTATTTT. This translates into CASSATRTDTDTQYF.

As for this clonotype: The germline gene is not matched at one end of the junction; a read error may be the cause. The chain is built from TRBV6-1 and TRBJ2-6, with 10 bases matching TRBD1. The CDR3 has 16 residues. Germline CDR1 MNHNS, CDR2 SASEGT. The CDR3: CASRETGGSGANVLYF. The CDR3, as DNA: TGTGCCTCCCGTGAGACAGGGGGCTCTGGGGCCAACGTGCTGTATTTC.

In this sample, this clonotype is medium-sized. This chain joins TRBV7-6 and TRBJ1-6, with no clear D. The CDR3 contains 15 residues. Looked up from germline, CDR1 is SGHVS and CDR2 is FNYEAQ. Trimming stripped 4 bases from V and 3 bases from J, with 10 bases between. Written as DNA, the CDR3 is TGTGCCAGCAGCTCGCGACGGGACTATAATTCACCCCTCCACTTT. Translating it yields CASSSRRDYNSPLHF.

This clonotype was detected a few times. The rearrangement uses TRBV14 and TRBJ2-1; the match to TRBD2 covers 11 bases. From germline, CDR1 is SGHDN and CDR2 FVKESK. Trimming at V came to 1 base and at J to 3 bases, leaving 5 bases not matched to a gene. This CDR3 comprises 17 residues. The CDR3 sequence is CASSQARTSGRYNEQFF. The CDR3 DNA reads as TGTGCCAGCAGCCAAGCGAGGACTAGCGGGCGCTACAATGAGCAGTTCTTC.

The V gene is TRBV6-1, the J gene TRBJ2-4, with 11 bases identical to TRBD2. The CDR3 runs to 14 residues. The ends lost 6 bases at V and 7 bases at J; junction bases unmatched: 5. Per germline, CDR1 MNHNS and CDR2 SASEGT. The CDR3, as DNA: TGTGCCAGCAGCGTAGCGGGGGGGAATAACATTCAGTACTTC. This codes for CASSVAGGNNIQYF.

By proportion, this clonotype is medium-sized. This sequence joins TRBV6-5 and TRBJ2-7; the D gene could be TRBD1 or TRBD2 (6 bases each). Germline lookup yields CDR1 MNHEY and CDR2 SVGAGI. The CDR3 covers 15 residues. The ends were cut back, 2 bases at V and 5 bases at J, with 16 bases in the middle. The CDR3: CASSYVGGRVHEQYF. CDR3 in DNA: TGTGCCAGCAGTTACGTCGGGGGCAGGGTCCACGAGCAGTACTTC.

CDR3 amino acids: CASSLYGREGLGNEQYF. The CDR3 DNA is TGTGCCAGCAGCCTTTATGGGCGGGAGGGCCTCGGGAACGAGCAGTACTTC. The chain carries TRBV7-8 and TRBJ2-5; 9 bases match TRBD2. The J call may be wrong; the DNA end is better matched by TRBJ2-7. This CDR3 has 17 residues. Per germline, CDR1 SGHVS and CDR2 FQNEAQ.

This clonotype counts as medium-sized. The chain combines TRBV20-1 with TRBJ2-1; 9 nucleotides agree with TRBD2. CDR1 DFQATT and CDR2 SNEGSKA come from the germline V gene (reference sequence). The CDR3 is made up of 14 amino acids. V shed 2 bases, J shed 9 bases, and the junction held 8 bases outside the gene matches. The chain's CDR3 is CSARYTSGSGEQFF. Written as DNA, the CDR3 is TGCAGTGCTAGATACACTAGCGGGTCGGGTGAGCAGTTCTTC.

CDR3 loop: CASGRDLRTASDDEQFF. The CDR3 DNA follows: TGTGCCAGCGGCAGGGACCTCCGGACCGCCAGTGACGATGAGCAGTTCTTC. The gene calls are TRBV27 and TRBJ2-1; possibly TRBD1 or TRBD2 for D (5 bases each). From germline, CDR1 is MNHEY and CDR2 SMNVEV (reference sequence). The CDR3 extends over 17 amino acids. Between the trimmed V and J ends, which lost 8 bases and 8 bases, there was a span of 28 bases.

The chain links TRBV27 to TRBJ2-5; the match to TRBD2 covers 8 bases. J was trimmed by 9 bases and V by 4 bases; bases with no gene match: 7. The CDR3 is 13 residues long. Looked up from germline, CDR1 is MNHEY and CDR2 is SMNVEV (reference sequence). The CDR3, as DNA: TGTGCCAGCAGTTCCCGGGGGGGCACGGCCCAGTACTTC. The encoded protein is CASSSRGGTAQYF.

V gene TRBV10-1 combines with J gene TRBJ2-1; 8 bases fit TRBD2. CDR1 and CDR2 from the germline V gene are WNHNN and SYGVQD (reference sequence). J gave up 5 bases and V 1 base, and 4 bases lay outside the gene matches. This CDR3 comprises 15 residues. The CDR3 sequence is CASSEFSGDDNEQFF. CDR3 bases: TGCGCCAGCAGTGAGTTTAGCGGGGACGACAATGAGCAGTTCTTC.

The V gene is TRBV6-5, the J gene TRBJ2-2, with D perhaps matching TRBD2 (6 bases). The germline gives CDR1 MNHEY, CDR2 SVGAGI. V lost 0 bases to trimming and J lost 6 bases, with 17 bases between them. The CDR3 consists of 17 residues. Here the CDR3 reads CASSYSGLPTGPGELFF. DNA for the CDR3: TGTGCCAGCAGTTACTCGGGACTCCCAACCGGTCCCGGGGAGCTGTTTTTT.

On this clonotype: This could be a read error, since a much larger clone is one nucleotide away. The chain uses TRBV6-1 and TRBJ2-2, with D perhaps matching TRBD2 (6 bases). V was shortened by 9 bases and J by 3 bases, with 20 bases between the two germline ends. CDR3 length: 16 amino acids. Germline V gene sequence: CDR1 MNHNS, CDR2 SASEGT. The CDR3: CARSPIGEADTGELFF. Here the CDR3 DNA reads TGTGCCAGAAGTCCTATAGGGGAGGCGGACACCGGGGAGCTGTTTTTT.

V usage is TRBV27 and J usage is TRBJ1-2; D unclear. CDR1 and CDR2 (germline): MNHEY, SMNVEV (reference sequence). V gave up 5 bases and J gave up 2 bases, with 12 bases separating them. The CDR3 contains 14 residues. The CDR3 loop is CASSKGRQNYGYTF. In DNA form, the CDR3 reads TGTGCCAGCAGTAAGGGCCGTCAAAACTATGGCTACACCTTC.

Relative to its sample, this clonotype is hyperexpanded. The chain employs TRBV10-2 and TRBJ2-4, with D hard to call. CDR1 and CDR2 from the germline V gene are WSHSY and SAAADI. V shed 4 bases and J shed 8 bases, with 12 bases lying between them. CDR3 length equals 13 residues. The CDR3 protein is CASSVIAGDIQYF. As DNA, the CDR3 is TGCGCCAGCAGTGTCATCGCTGGGGACATTCAGTACTTC.

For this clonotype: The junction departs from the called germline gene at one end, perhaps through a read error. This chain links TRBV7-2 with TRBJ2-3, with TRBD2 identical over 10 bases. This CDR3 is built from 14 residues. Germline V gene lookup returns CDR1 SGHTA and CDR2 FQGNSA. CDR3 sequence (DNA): TGTGCGGGCAGCGGGGGGGCGGGCCCAGATACGCAGTATTTC. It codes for CAGSGGAGPDTQYF.